Listed below are T cell receptor beta chains from one sample, sequenced in a study of blood T cells in healthy people across ages. In TCRdb, the 5' RACE reads were re-called with MiXCR into one record per CDR3 protein. The sample carries about 540,000 distinct CDR3 sequences, 20% to 30% recorded once. This sample was also put to use in a study of T cells of mothers and their children.

The sequenced sample was blood. The source of these receptors is a boy aged 5-17 years in good health. CDR3s include the opening cysteine and the closing phenylalanine or tryptophan. D genes are given only for firm matches. The size field is filled for only some rows; it gives once, few, many or a size class.

>.|.|TRBJ2-7|TRBV19
CASSTRGAYGGEQYF
TGTGCCAGTAGCACCCGGGGCGCTTACGGGGGCGAGCAGTACTTC
>many|TRBD2|TRBJ2-7|TRBV2
CASILTSGGSYEQYF
TGTGCCAGCATTCTGACTAGCGGGGGATCCTACGAGCAGTACTTC
>few|.|TRBJ1-2|TRBV6-7
CASRGGEGYGYTF
TGTGCCAGCAGGGGGGGCGAGGGCTATGGCTACACCTTC
>few|.|TRBJ2-1|TRBV29-1
CSVHGQDRDNEQFF
TGCAGCGTCCACGGACAAGATCGGGACAATGAGCAGTTCTTC
>few|.|TRBJ2-5|TRBV7-2
CASRPFDPWETQYF
TGTGCCAGCAGGCCATTCGACCCGTGGGAGACCCAGTACTTC
>.|TRBD1|TRBJ1-5|TRBV6-6
CASSRTGVPQPQHF
TGTGCCAGCAGCCGTACAGGGGTCCCTCAGCCCCAGCATTTT
>many|.|TRBJ2-5|TRBV29-1
CSVGAVGETQYF
TGCAGCGTTGGAGCAGTTGGAGAGACCCAGTACTTC
>.|TRBD2|TRBJ2-3|TRBV7-2
CASSPSGTTSTDTQYF
TGTGCCAGCAGCCCTAGCGGAACGACTAGCACAGATACGCAGTATTTT
>.|.|TRBJ2-5|TRBV9
CASSVDRQETQYF
TGTGCCAGCAGCGTAGACCGCCAAGAGACCCAGTACTTC
>few|TRBD1|TRBJ1-2|TRBV3-1
CASTDRLGGYTF
TGTGCCAGCACGGACAGGTTAGGTGGCTACACCTTC
>.|.|TRBJ2-1|TRBV29-1
CSVEGGVSGSYNEQFF
TGCAGCGTTGAAGGAGGTGTCAGCGGATCCTACAATGAGCAGTTCTTC
>.|.|TRBJ2-2|TRBV9
CATNGLAGELFF
TGTGCCACCAACGGGTTGGCCGGGGAGCTGTTTTTT
>.|.|TRBJ1-1|TRBV29-1
CSIATGNTEAFF
TGCAGCATTGCAACAGGGAACACTGAAGCTTTCTTT
>.|TRBD2|TRBJ2-1|TRBV29-1
CSVTGLAGVSEQFF
TGCAGCGTTACGGGACTAGCGGGAGTAAGTGAGCAGTTCTTC
>few|TRBD2|TRBJ2-3|TRBV20-1
CSAAGGRTDTQYF
TGCAGTGCTGCGGGGGGCCGCACAGATACGCAGTATTTT
>.|.|TRBJ2-7|TRBV6-1
CASSWTEPSYEQYF
TGTGCCAGCAGCTGGACAGAGCCGTCCTACGAGCAGTACTTC
>.|TRBD2|TRBJ2-3|TRBV5-5
CASSSGLAGGIDTQYF
TGTGCCAGCAGCTCTGGACTAGCGGGAGGGATCGATACGCAGTATTTT
>.|.|TRBJ2-5|TRBV15
CATSRGQGLETQYF
TGTGCCACCAGCAGAGGTCAGGGTTTAGAGACCCAGTACTTC
>few|TRBD2|TRBJ2-1|TRBV6-2/TRBV6-3
CASSSGTSGGPGFF
TGTGCCAGCAGTTCCGGGACTAGCGGGGGCCCGGGGTTCTTC
>.|TRBD1|TRBJ2-7|TRBV6-2/TRBV6-3
CASLGTERIWSYEQYF
TGTGCCAGCCTTGGGACAGAGCGGATATGGTCCTACGAGCAGTACTTC
>.|TRBD1|TRBJ2-3|TRBV7-9
CASSLRGGGRTDTQYF
TGTGCCAGCAGCTTGCGAGGGGGCGGACGCACAGATACGCAGTATTTT
>few|TRBD1|TRBJ2-1|TRBV14
CATSRETGLLNEQFF
TGTGCCACCAGTAGGGAGACAGGGCTTCTCAATGAGCAGTTCTTC
>few|.|TRBJ2-7|TRBV4-2
CASSQVPRQRASYEQYF
TGTGCCAGCAGCCAAGTCCCCCGCCAGCGGGCCTCCTACGAGCAGTACTTC
>few|.|TRBJ1-1|TRBV28
CASSYSSGGWTEAFF
TGTGCCAGCAGTTACTCGTCTGGGGGCTGGACTGAAGCTTTCTTT
>.|TRBD1|TRBJ2-3|TRBV6-5
CASSYSPGKGADTQYF
TGTGCCAGCAGTTACTCCCCAGGGAAGGGGGCGGATACGCAGTATTTT